This T cell receptor beta chain comes out of a study of T cells in Graves' hyperthyroidism and ophthalmopathy. This clonotype was recorded a few times. Regions amplified from RNA transcripts were the TCR beta CDR3 regions. First-round RT-PCR with HTBI primers amplified the TCR CDR3 region. TCRdb reprocessed the multiplex PCR reads via MiXCR and lists one record per CDR3 protein. The table records roughly 420,000 distinct CDR3 sequences, 15% to 18% of them present only once. Germline V gene sequence: CDR1 SGHVS, CDR2 FNYEAQ. Trimming shortened V by 0 bases and J by 11 bases, and 13 bases separated the two germline ends. CDR3 length equals 13 residues.

The source of this sequence is a woman between 18 and 29 years old with Graves' hyperthyroidism. V gene TRBV7-6 combines with J gene TRBJ1-1, with no clear D. Sequenced: blood. The CDR3 DNA sequence: TGTGCCAGCAGCTTAGCCAAAGGTCTTGACGCTTTCTTT. Protein: CASSLAKGLDAFF.